The T cell receptor (beta chain) described here comes from a study of response to subunit inactivated influenza vaccine. Notes on the study in general: Authors suggested that a seasonal influenza vaccination recruits few new T cells each time.

The CDR3 totals 14 residues. Germline trimming cut 3 bases from V and 4 bases from J; bases unmatched to any gene: 3. This clonotype showed up many times. Its antigen is currently unknown. TCRdb fed the RT-PCR reads into MiXCR, producing one record per CDR3 protein. The table shows 750,000 to 850,000 distinct CDR3 sequences, with about 18% occurring only once. This sample comprised PBMCs from blood, obtained around 5 days after vaccination. The V and J genes are TRBV12-3 or TRBV12-4 and TRBJ2-1; 7 nucleotides match TRBD2. The TCR comes from a man aged 50 or older who received an inactivated influenza vaccine. CDR3 in DNA: TGTGCCAGCAGTTTCTCGGGGGGTTACAATGAGCAGTTCTTC. Its protein product is CASSFSGGYNEQFF.